This TCR beta chain was captured in a study of blood T cells in healthy people across ages. This CDR3 comprises 16 residues. Germline V CDR1 and CDR2: SSHAT, FNYEAQ (reference sequence). About this clonotype itself: A junction end diverges from the germline sequence, so it may reflect a read error.

Then a second PCR, running about 6 to 12 cycles, was carried out with a sample-barcoded 5' primer and a J-beta primer mix. Sequencing yielded, for each sample, at least 3 million paired-end reads carrying CDR3. From the 5' RACE reads, TCRdb called clonotypes with MiXCR, one entry per CDR3 protein. The data contain hundreds of thousands of distinct CDR3 sequences, roughly two fifths of them singletons. V usage is TRBV7-7 and J usage is TRBJ2-1, with D possibly being TRBD2 (6 bases). Sample: blood. The sequence derives from a man older than 75 in good health. This CDR3 reads CASSLAHSGSHNEQFF. CDR3 bases: TGTGCTAGCAGCTTAGCCCACAGCGGGTCACACAATGAGCAGTTCTTC.